This T cell receptor (beta chain) emerged from a study of beta chain features in type 1 diabetes (dated by TCRdb to the late 2010s). As for the study more broadly: Mean age, gender distribution, total cell number and subset yield did not differ between patients and healthy donors. A total of 107,917,701 sorted cells were examined across all samples, and the number of cells per subset was strongly correlated with RNA yield. The study compared TCRB repertoires of sorted circulating CD4+ T cell subsets between recently diagnosed type 1 diabetes patients and matched healthy donors. Regulatory and stem cell-like memory subsets were obtained from only 8 patients and about eight healthy donors, while naive and central memory subsets were obtained from all 30 or so donors. General conclusions and limits of the study: Because the HLA sub-analyses included only small numbers of individuals, any influence of HLA type on TCRB rearrangement was left unresolved. In all four CD4+ subsets, TCRB CDR3 length was moderately but significantly shorter in type 1 diabetes patients. Shorter templates might be favored by PCR, yet because patient and control samples were amplified and corrected together, any such skew would affect both groups equally. At VDJ recombination sites, patients with type 1 diabetes made fewer insertions and deleted more nucleotides, a pattern implying thymic rearrangement abnormalities. The naive, central memory and regulatory TCRB repertoires appeared to resemble one another more closely among patients than among healthy donors. Because cDNA was sequenced instead of genomic DNA, activated cells with high expression could be over-represented, although the groups did not differ in activation or CD3 levels.

The High Capacity cDNA Reverse Transcription Kit was used to reverse transcribe all of the isolated RNA, meaning that expressed TCRB transcripts were what got sequenced. Deep immunoSEQ sequencing was applied to naive, central memory and regulatory T cell samples, giving an average of about 3.6 million total reads per sample. Sorted cells were lysed in RLT buffer, and RNA was extracted using DNase-treated RNeasy Micro or Mini kits according to cell number. Each cell subset was processed separately to prevent cross-contamination, with patient and healthy donor samples processed together. The immunoSEQ multiplex PCR was used to amplify TCRB sequences from cDNA, generating 87-bp fragments that spanned the CDR3 region. Sequencing of the amplicons was performed on the Illumina HiSeq platform. The study's own analysis went as follows. PCR bias was corrected computationally using synthetic template baselines, and reads within Hamming distance 2 were collapsed, with unmergeable singletons discarded. Reads were aligned against IMGT to assign V, D and J genes, CDR3 length and insertions or deletions at six rearrangement sites. Clonotype counts were normalized to sorted cell number within each subset before computing true diversity and Gini coefficients with the tcR R package. The overlap coefficient, calculated on TCRB nucleotide sequences, was used to quantify repertoire sharing. As a proxy for the pre-selection repertoire, out-of-frame TCRB sequences from naive cells were analyzed. TCRdb provides this immuneACCESS table in a form limited to in-frame rearrangements. Some clones are lacking; in checked studies, under half of them reflect an unresolved V gene, and why the rest are absent is not known. V and J calls and clone size are given by that table; D and trimming were obtained from the DNA. This sample comprises hundreds of thousands of clones, 13% of them detected only once. The ten largest clonotypes hold around 0.022% of the sample.

From the cysteine up to the phenylalanine, the CDR3 has a length of 16 residues. Only the CDR3 DNA stays, 48 bases, in frame from base 1. Trimming leaves V shorter by 5 bases and J shorter by 8 bases, with the junction holding 12 bases beyond the gene matches. According to the germline V gene, CDR1 reads SGHVS and CDR2 reads FQNEAQ. Each donor gave one peripheral blood draw, averaging about 120 mL, which was collected into heparinised tubes. Using a panel that included CD45RO, CCR7, CD25, CD127, CD95 and CD27, naive, central memory, regulatory and stem cell-like memory CD4+ T cells were sorted on a BD FACSAria II. Purity was above 95% for every sorted population. PBMCs were separated immediately by Lymphoprep density gradient centrifugation and were stained directly, without being cultured. Samples were stained and sorted in pairs, with one healthy donor and one patient per experiment, so that batch effects were minimized.

As regards this clone: Its antigen target is currently unknown. Base qualities were left out, and no much larger clone turns up one base away.

The clonotype comes from a man aged 18 to 29 with type 1 diabetes. Sequencing used naive CD4+ T cells from blood. The sample's cell subset or site label, decoded: true naive CD4+ T cells. The chain links TRBV7-8 with TRBJ2-1; TRBD1 matches 10 bases in the middle. Here is the DNA: TGTGCCAGCAGCCCCATCCCCGACAGGGGGCGGCATGAGCAGTTCTTC. The resulting protein is CASSPIPDRGRHEQFF. The CDR3 plus the reference TRBV7-8 and TRBJ2-1 genes for the other parts give the full variable domain: GAGVSQSPRYKVAKRGQDVALRCDPISGHVSLFWYQQALGQGPEFLTYFQNEAQLDKSGLPSDRFFAERPEGSVSTLKIQRTQQEDSAVYLCASSPIPDRGRHEQFFGPGTRLTVL.